Shown below are 19 T cell receptor beta chains from a single sample sequenced in a study of OX40 agonist ivuxolimab in advanced cancers. Libraries were prepared by immunoSEQ multiplex PCR; TCRdb keeps only in-frame clonotypes and omits some of them. The sample carries about 70,000 clones, about 86% recorded once. Sequencing was performed on CD4+ or CD8+ T cells sorted from blood, taken in a trial of the OX40 agonist ivuxolimab. Every receptor here comes from an adult with an advanced solid tumor such as melanoma, head and neck, liver or kidney cancer.

The table lists this clone with a count of one. The chain is built from TRBV11-1 and TRBJ2-7; 7 bases match TRBD1. The CDR3 is 13 residues long. Losses at the gene ends were 5 bases for V and 0 bases for J; bases not matched to a gene: 1. The germline CDR1 and CDR2 sequences are SGHAT and FQDESV (reference sequence). The CDR3 reads CASSRDSSYEQYF. The CDR3, as DNA: TGTGCCAGCAGCCGGGACAGCTCCTACGAGCAGTACTTC.

This chain uses TRBV25-1 with TRBJ2-7, with a weak D call TRBD1 (6 bases). This CDR3 spans 13 amino acids. The germline V and J ends were trimmed by 7 bases and 0 bases, with 10 bases remaining between them. Germline assignment: CDR1 MGHDK and CDR2 SYGVNS. The CDR3 DNA reads TGTGCCAGCACCGACAGGAGCTCCTACGAGCAGTACTTC. Protein: CASTDRSSYEQYF.

V usage is TRBV6-1 and J usage is TRBJ1-5; 7 bases line up with TRBD1. The CDR3 extends over 15 amino acids. V lost 6 bases, J lost 0 bases, and 5 bases stayed unmatched. The germline V gene has CDR1 MNHNS and CDR2 SASEGT. The CDR3 DNA reads TGTGCCAGCAGCGGACAGGTTTATAGCAATCAGCCCCAGCATTTT. Protein product: CASSGQVYSNQPQHF.

The CDR3 DNA follows: TGCGCCAGCAGCCCTAGCGGGGGCCAAGAGACCCAGTACTTC. Translation: CASSPSGGQETQYF. The J gene is TRBJ2-5, the V gene TRBV5-1, with TRBD2 matching 10 bases. The CDR3 covers 14 residues. Germline assignment: CDR1 SGHRS and CDR2 YFSETQ. Trimming removed 4 bases from V and 1 base from J; junction bases left unmatched: 1.

The V and J genes are TRBV4-2 and TRBJ1-3; D is unresolved. Trimming shortened V by 1 base and J by 0 bases, and 7 bases separated the two germline ends. CDR3 length equals 15 residues. Germline CDR1 reads LGHNA; CDR2 reads YNFKEQ. CDR3 region: CASSQGRDSGNTIYF. Written as DNA, the CDR3 is TGTGCCAGCAGCCAAGGACGGGACTCTGGAAACACCATATATTTT.

The chain couples TRBV19 to TRBJ2-1; TRBD2 agrees at 14 bases. The V gene end was trimmed by 6 bases and the J gene end by 4 bases; junction bases not matched to a gene: 8. This CDR3 is built from 17 residues. CDR1 and CDR2 from the germline V gene are LNHDA and SQIVND (reference sequence). In DNA, the CDR3 is TGTGCCAGTAGGGAAACGGGACTAGCGGGGGTTTACAATGAGCAGTTCTTC. Its translation: CASRETGLAGVYNEQFF.

The rearrangement joins TRBV6-1 to TRBJ2-1, with D hard to call. The CDR3 contains 16 residues. Germline V gives CDR1 MNHNS, CDR2 SASEGT. V lost 0 bases and J 8 bases, leaving 17 bases between the germline ends. CDR3 DNA: TGTGCCAGCAGTGAAGCATCCCCGGGTACTTTGGATGAGCAGTTCTTC. Translation gives CASSEASPGTLDEQFF.

This clone was detected a few times. The chain joins TRBV4-2 to TRBJ1-1, with 8 bases fitting TRBD1. The CDR3 is 15 amino acids. Per germline, CDR1 LGHNA and CDR2 YNFKEQ. Trimming removed 4 bases from V and 4 bases from J; junction bases left unmatched: 8. This CDR3 reads CASSLPQGGTTEAFF. CDR3 bases: TGTGCCAGCAGCCTGCCACAGGGGGGGACCACTGAAGCTTTCTTT.

The genes are TRBV4-1 and TRBJ2-1, with 7 positions matching TRBD1. Germline V CDR1 and CDR2: MGHRA, YSYEKL. The CDR3 length is 16 residues. Trimming cost V 0 bases and J 8 bases; bases outside gene matches: 10. CDR3: CASSQDPGTVFDEQFF. The CDR3 nucleotides read TGCGCCAGCAGCCAAGATCCCGGGACAGTATTCGATGAGCAGTTCTTC.

The chain joins TRBV9 to TRBJ2-3; a weak D match, TRBD2 (6 bases). Trimming left V 6 bases short and J 4 bases short, with 15 bases between. The CDR3 loop spans 14 amino acids. Germline V gives CDR1 SGDLS, CDR2 YYNGEE. The CDR3 sequence is CASTRRGSADTQYF. CDR3 DNA: TGTGCCAGCACCCGGCGGGGAAGTGCAGATACGCAGTATTTT.

V is TRBV5-1 and J is TRBJ2-3; maybe TRBD1 (6 bases). Germline V CDR1 and CDR2: SGHRS, YFSETQ. Trimming pared 5 bases from V and 0 bases from J, leaving 19 bases between. This CDR3 is 17 amino acids long. CDR3 residues: CASRTGAGTTSTDTQYF. CDR3 nucleotides: TGCGCCAGCAGGACAGGTGCCGGGACGACTAGCACAGATACGCAGTATTTT.

CDR3: CASSERTGGPGELFF. The CDR3 DNA is TGTGCCAGCAGTGAGAGGACAGGGGGCCCCGGGGAGCTGTTTTTT. The V gene is TRBV25-1, the J gene TRBJ2-2, with 11 bases fitting TRBD1. This CDR3 contains 15 residues. Losses at the gene ends were 3 bases for V and 6 bases for J; bases not matched to a gene: 3. CDR1 and CDR2 from the germline V gene are MGHDK and SYGVNS.

J is TRBJ2-5 and V is TRBV9; D gene unclear. Trimming took 4 bases from V and 4 from J, leaving 5 bases between them. The CDR3 consists of 11 residues. Germline CDR1 and CDR2: SGDLS and YYNGEE. Here the CDR3 reads CASSLGETQYF. In DNA, the CDR3 is TGTGCCAGCAGCCTAGGAGAGACCCAGTACTTC.

The gene calls are TRBV19 and TRBJ2-7; 8 bases match TRBD1. Germline V gene lookup returns CDR1 LNHDA and CDR2 SQIVND (reference sequence). V lost 9 bases to trimming and J lost 6 bases; unmatched junction nucleotides: 13. The CDR3 consists of 14 residues. The CDR3 loop reads CASAPRTGFFEQYF. In DNA, the CDR3 is TGTGCCAGCGCTCCCCGGACAGGGTTTTTCGAGCAGTACTTC.

The rearrangement joins TRBV30 to TRBJ1-5; no clear D. The CDR3 length is 14 residues. The V end lost 5 bases, the J end lost 4 bases, and 15 bases lay between the germline ends. Germline assignment: CDR1 GTSNPN and CDR2 SVGIG (reference sequence). CDR3 bases: TGTGCCTGGGCATCAGGACGGGTGAATCAGCCCCAGCATTTT. Translation gives CAWASGRVNQPQHF.

The rearrangement links TRBV7-3 to TRBJ2-3; D unresolved. Germline V gene data show CDR1 as SGHTA and CDR2 as FQGTGA. Deletions cut 5 bases from V and 5 bases from J, with 17 bases between. There are 15 residues in the CDR3. The CDR3 spells CASSPTPFGLDTQYF. As DNA, the CDR3 is TGTGCCAGCAGCCCGACACCGTTCGGGTTAGATACGCAGTATTTT.

V usage is TRBV5-1 and J usage is TRBJ1-2; D unclear. With 5 bases removed from V and 4 bases from J, the gap between germline ends came to 12 bases. Germline V gives CDR1 SGHRS, CDR2 YFSETQ. This CDR3 contains 13 residues. The CDR3 nucleotides read TGCGCCAGCAGAATAGAAGTGATCTATGGCTACACCTTC. Protein product: CASRIEVIYGYTF.

This rearrangement joins TRBV7-8 to TRBJ1-3; D not resolved. Per the germline V gene, CDR1 is SGHVS and CDR2 is FQNEAQ. Trimming cost V 2 bases and J 1 base, with 0 bases left between them. The CDR3 is 12 amino acids. CDR3 sequence reads: CASSLSGNTIYF. The CDR3 DNA is TGTGCCAGCAGCTTATCTGGAAACACCATATATTTT.

The rearrangement uses TRBV11-2 and TRBJ2-3; D is uncertain. The CDR3 contains 14 residues. Germline-derived CDR1 and CDR2 are SGHAT and FQNNGV. V was pared by 2 bases and J by 6 bases, with 12 bases between. The DNA for the CDR3 is TGTGCCAGCAGCTTATTAAGTGGCGCCGATACGCAGTATTTT. Its protein product is CASSLLSGADTQYF.